Listed here are 12 T cell receptor beta chains from one sample, sequenced in a study of radiotherapy plus CTLA-4 blockade in lung cancer. The table came from immunoSEQ multiplex PCR; TCRdb's copy has only in-frame clones and leaves some out. The table has about 97,000 clones, about four fifths seen once. The sequenced sample was peripheral blood, obtained from a patient treated with radiotherapy plus ipilimumab. The receptor set was obtained from a human donor with non-small cell lung cancer who had a partial response to radiotherapy plus ipilimumab. Some clones in this sample may be carry-over from other donors' samples.

This clone appeared a few times. V usage is TRBV7-8 and J usage is TRBJ2-5, with 9 bases fitting TRBD2. Losses at the gene ends were 0 bases for V and 7 bases for J; bases not matched to a gene: 9. Germline CDR1 and CDR2: SGHVS and FQNEAQ. This CDR3 contains 16 residues. The DNA of the CDR3 is TGTGCCAGCAGCTTAGCGGCTAGCGGGATGGGCGCGACCCAGTACTTC. Its protein product is CASSLAASGMGATQYF.

This chain joins TRBV7-9 and TRBJ1-4, with D maybe TRBD1 (6 bases). The germline CDR1 and CDR2 sequences are SEHNR and FQNEAQ (reference sequence). The CDR3 totals 17 residues. Trimming shortened V by 1 base and J by 5 bases, and 17 bases separated the two germline ends. CDR3 sequence: CASSLDKMSTGNEKLFF. The CDR3 nucleotides read TGTGCCAGCAGCTTAGATAAAATGTCGACAGGAAATGAAAAACTGTTTTTT.

The chain uses TRBV6-1 and TRBJ2-2; maybe TRBD2 (5 bases). Germline CDR1 MNHNS, CDR2 SASEGT. The CDR3 consists of 15 residues. V was cut by 4 bases and J by 2 bases, with 11 bases left in between. The CDR3 region is CASSARAGNTGELFF. CDR3 in DNA: TGTGCCAGCAGTGCTCGGGCGGGTAACACCGGGGAGCTGTTTTTT.

This clone has only a few counts. The rearrangement links TRBV5-1 to TRBJ1-1; perhaps TRBD1 as D (6 bases). The V and J ends lost 6 bases and 10 bases respectively, with 19 bases between them. This CDR3 comprises 13 residues. The germline gives CDR1 SGHRS, CDR2 YFSETQ. DNA of the CDR3: TGCGCCAGCAAGGCTGAAACAGGGAGGGGAGCTTTCTTT. This codes for CASKAETGRGAFF.

This clone was recorded a few times. V and J are TRBV19 and TRBJ2-7, with 12 bases that match TRBD1. CDR1 is LNHDA and CDR2 is SQIVND in the germline V gene (reference sequence). There are 17 residues in the CDR3. J gave up 3 bases and V 5 bases, and 11 bases lay outside the gene matches. CDR3 protein: CASSVETGTGGFYEQYF. The CDR3, as DNA: TGTGCCAGTAGTGTTGAAACCGGGACAGGGGGCTTCTACGAGCAGTACTTC.

In its sample, this clone was seen once. The chain has TRBV28 and TRBJ1-2; D gene uncertain. Trimming took off 11 bases at V and 3 bases at J, with 10 bases between the two ends. CDR1 is MDHEN, CDR2 SYDVKM, per germline. The CDR3 is made up of 11 amino acids. The CDR3 DNA reads as TGTGCCGTCTCCGGGGACTATGGCTACACCTTC. Protein product: CAVSGDYGYTF.

The rearrangement uses TRBV7-9 and TRBJ1-1; D perhaps matches TRBD1 (6 bases). With 3 bases removed from V and 1 base from J, the gap between germline ends came to 12 bases. Germline loops: CDR1 SEHNR, CDR2 FQNEAQ (reference sequence). This CDR3 has 15 residues. CDR3 nucleotide sequence: TGTGCCAGCAGCTTCGGGGGGGCCCAGAACACTGAAGCTTTCTTT. Its protein product is CASSFGGAQNTEAFF.

The gene calls are TRBV19 and TRBJ2-3, with TRBD2 matching 13 bases. Germline V gene sequence: CDR1 LNHDA, CDR2 SQIVND (reference sequence). Germline trimming cut 6 bases from V and 2 bases from J; bases unmatched to any gene: 5. The CDR3 runs to 16 residues. CDR3 amino acids: CASSPGLAGFTDTQYF. The CDR3, as DNA: TGTGCCAGTAGCCCGGGACTAGCGGGGTTCACAGATACGCAGTATTTT.

The CDR3 coding sequence is TGTGCCAGCACTGACAGGGATAGCTATGGCTACACCTTC. This gives the protein CASTDRDSYGYTF. The chain is built from TRBV11-3 and TRBJ1-2, with 7 bases aligning to TRBD1. The J segment lost 4 bases and the V segment lost 7 bases, leaving 6 bases of the junction unmatched. The CDR3 loop spans 13 amino acids. CDR1 is SGHNT, CDR2 YENEEA, per germline.

The chain couples TRBV11-3 to TRBJ1-3; 10 bases align to TRBD1. CDR1 and CDR2 from the germline V gene are SGHNT and YENEEA. The V gene end was trimmed by 5 bases and the J gene end by 9 bases; junction bases not matched to a gene: 4. CDR3 size: 13 residues. The CDR3 DNA follows: TGTGCCAGCAGCCGGGACAGGGGTGTCACCATATATTTT. Its translation: CASSRDRGVTIYF.

The J gene is TRBJ1-1, the V gene TRBV25-1; TRBD1 is a possible D gene (5 bases). Per the germline V gene, CDR1 is MGHDK and CDR2 is SYGVNS. V lost 4 bases and J lost 1, with 10 bases in between. The CDR3 totals 14 residues. The DNA of the CDR3 is TGTGCCAGCAGTGTCACAGGAGAGAACACTGAAGCTTTCTTT. Translation gives CASSVTGENTEAFF.

This sequence joins TRBV5-4 and TRBJ2-7, with TRBD1 matching 8 bases. The V gene's germline CDR1 is SGHNT and CDR2 YYREEE (reference sequence). CDR3 length equals 13 residues. Losses at the gene ends were 1 base for V and 6 bases for J; bases not matched to a gene: 3. The CDR3 DNA reads TGTGCCAGCAGCTTGCAACAGGGGGGCGAGCAGTACTTC. Amino acids: CASSLQQGGEQYF. Full variable domain (missing parts from reference TRBV5-4 and TRBJ2-7): ETGVTQSPTHLIKTRGQQVTLRCSSQSGHNTVSWYQQALGQGPQFIFQYYREEENGRGNFPPRFSGLQFPNYSSELNVNALELDDSALYLCASSLQQGGEQYFGPGTRLTVT.